This paragraph covers one T cell receptor (beta chain) sequence. This receptor's antigen is unknown. No base-level quality is on record; no much larger clone is a single base apart. The data were taken from a study of siplizumab effects on memory and regulatory T cells (dated by TCRdb to the late 2010s). About the full investigation: The study examined how the anti-CD2 antibody siplizumab affects alloreactive T-cell subsets in allogeneic mixed lymphocyte reactions built from human PBMCs. What the authors observed across the whole study: In reactions with siplizumab, an average of approximately 69% of mappable alloreactive CD4+ clones were Treg-derived, compared with about 27% in control reactions. The suppressive function of proliferating Tregs from siplizumab cultures was not functionally confirmed. Sequences below about 10^-5 frequency were poorly captured, so only a minor fraction of alloreactive clones could be mapped to unstimulated subsets. Siplizumab significantly reduced the cumulative frequency of alloreactive sequences traceable to unstimulated CD4+ memory T cells. About 75-96% of proliferating CD4+ or CD8+ clones could not be given a naive or memory phenotype. Unstimulated naive T cells appeared more diverse than memory T cells, and naive cells seemed to contribute substantially to the alloresponse.

TCRbeta CDR3 sequencing was performed on sorted unstimulated T cells and on proliferating T cells recovered from mixed lymphocyte reactions. Fresh whole blood from fewer than twelve HLA-typed healthy donors was used to isolate PBMCs. The library relied on the immunoSEQ multiplex PCR assay. Each sample had 85,000 to 100,000 TCR templates assayed by the deep sequencing platform. Genomic DNA extracted from sorted T cells was the material used for TCRbeta CDR3 sequencing. The study's processing was this. The R programming language was used for the clonal analysis of the TCRbeta CDR3 data. Unstimulated samples were compared with post-reaction CFSE-low samples to define alloreactive CD4+ and CD8+ clones. Regulatory or non-regulatory origin was assigned to alloreactive CD4+ clones by matching of sequences to sorted unstimulated Treg and non-Treg repertoires. TCRdb took this table from immuneACCESS and kept in-frame rearrangements with V and J called. Such tables lack part of the clones; where checked against another copy, unresolved V genes explain under half of the gap, and the rest is unexplained. V and J calls plus clone size are reproduced from that table; the DNA served to infer D and trimming. Within this sample are some 100,000 clones, with 80% to 95% of them counted one time only. About 0.15% of the sample is in the top ten clones.

For CDR1 and CDR2, the germline V gene lists SGHDN and FVKESK. The CDR3 spans 15 residues, from the cysteine through the phenylalanine. Only CDR3 DNA is held: 45 bases, read in frame from base 1. V has 4 bases trimmed and J has 2 bases trimmed; junction bases matching no gene number 4. The sequence came from a human donor in good health. Source material: CD4+ T cells sorted from blood. This chain is built from TRBV14 and TRBJ2-7, with 11 bases matching TRBD2. The DNA reads as follows: TGTGCCAGCAGCCGGCTAGCGGGGGGAGCCTACGAGCAGTACTTC. This is translated as CASSRLAGGAYEQYF. The full variable domain, completed from the reference TRBV14 and TRBJ2-7 proteins outside the CDR3, reads EAGVTQFPSHSVIEKGQTVTLRCDPISGHDNLYWYRRVMGKEIKFLLHFVKESKQDESGMPNNRFLAERTGGTYSTLKVQPAELEDSGVYFCASSRLAGGAYEQYFGPGTRLTVT.